Included here is one T cell receptor (beta chain) sequence, with context. In the authors' workflow: How many nucleated cells were present was estimated from reference gene primer amplification. The protocol was immunoSEQ multiplex PCR, while the TCRdb copy is restricted to in-frame clones and leaves out a portion. V, J and clone size were drawn from that table, and D and trimming were deduced from the DNA. Found here are about 300,000 clones, around nine tenths of them singletons; the top ten hold roughly 1.3%. The sample is drawn from a study of blood T cell repertoires in COVID-19. Study-level information: Nucleic acid was either cDNA or gDNA, and it came from T cells, B-cell-depleted T cells, or PBMCs.

The germline V gene has CDR1 LGHNA and CDR2 YSLEER. The ends lost 3 bases at V and 4 bases at J; junction bases unmatched: 16. The CDR3 has 18 amino acids. The sequenced sample was peripheral blood. The gene calls are TRBV4-3 and TRBJ2-7; 9 positions match TRBD1. This clonotype was sampled from a man aged 65 to 85 with acute or convalescent COVID-19. The CDR3 protein is CASSQGLLPGQGGYEQYF. The CDR3 DNA reads as TGCGCCAGCAGCCAGGGCCTTCTCCCGGGACAGGGAGGATACGAGCAGTACTTC.